Listed here are 26 T cell receptor beta chains from one sample, sequenced in a study of cytomegalovirus exposure and HLA in healthy donors. PCR employed 60 Vbeta and 13 Jbeta primers. TCRdb's table, derived via immunoSEQ multiplex PCR, lists solely in-frame clones and lacks some. The sample consists of approximately 40,000 clones, 86% of them appearing once. What was sequenced was PBMCs. The origin of the receptors is a woman in her forties in good health and CMV-seropositive.

The J gene is TRBJ2-3, the V gene TRBV7-2; 8 bases are shared with TRBD2. The CDR3 spans 14 residues. From germline, CDR1 is SGHTA and CDR2 FQGNSA. With V trimmed by 5 bases and J by 9 bases, 10 bases remained unmatched. CDR3 sequence: CASSPIQLAVTQYF. For the CDR3, the DNA is TGTGCCAGCAGCCCAATTCAACTAGCGGTCACGCAGTATTTT.

On this clone: The junction differs from germline at one of its ends, possibly a read error. The gene calls are TRBV7-9 and TRBJ2-2; 12 bases are a match to TRBD2. Germline assignment: CDR1 SEHNR and CDR2 FQNEAQ (reference sequence). The CDR3 totals 16 residues. The chain's CDR3 is CSSSERTSGETGELFF. As DNA, the CDR3 is TGTTCCAGCAGTGAGAGGACTAGCGGGGAAACCGGGGAGCTGTTTTTT.

The rearrangement links TRBV7-3 to TRBJ2-1, with 7 bases that match TRBD2. The germline CDR1 and CDR2 sequences are SGHTA and FQGTGA. The CDR3 spans 14 residues. V was clipped by 0 bases and J by 8 bases; unmatched bases: 4. The CDR3 sequence: CASSLTAGRDEQFF. The DNA for the CDR3 is TGTGCCAGCAGCTTAACGGCAGGGAGGGATGAGCAGTTCTTC.

The chain joins TRBV7-3 to TRBJ2-3; D possibly corresponds to TRBD2 (6 bases). Germline V CDR1 and CDR2: SGHTA, FQGTGA. Trimming pared 3 bases from V and 1 base from J, leaving 11 bases between. The CDR3 covers 15 residues. The CDR3 DNA is TGTGCCAGCAGCTTTAGCGGCCCGGGCACAGATACGCAGTATTTT. Encoded protein: CASSFSGPGTDTQYF.

In nucleotides, the CDR3 is TGTGCCAGCAGTTACTACGGGACAGGGTACACTGAAGCTTTCTTT. This gives the protein CASSYYGTGYTEAFF. V and J are TRBV6-5 and TRBJ1-1, with TRBD1 matching 9 bases. The CDR3 is 15 amino acids. The J segment lost 3 bases and the V segment lost 1 base, leaving 3 bases of the junction unmatched. CDR1 and CDR2 from the germline V gene are MNHEY and SVGAGI.

The CDR3 here is CASSPVRVEKLFF. The CDR3 bases are TGTGCCAGCTCACCAGTCCGCGTCGAAAAACTGTTTTTT. The chain has TRBV18 and TRBJ1-4; D not resolved. V gave up 2 bases and J gave up 8 bases, with 9 bases separating them. CDR1 and CDR2 from the germline V gene are KGHSH and LQKENI. The CDR3 contains 13 residues.

The chain recombines TRBV5-6 with TRBJ2-3; 11 positions match TRBD1. Germline V gene sequence: CDR1 SGHDT, CDR2 YYEEEE. With V trimmed by 3 bases and J by 4 bases, 4 bases remained unmatched. The CDR3 has 15 residues. As DNA, the CDR3 is TGTGCCAGCAGCTACCGGGACAGGGGGTCAGATACGCAGTATTTT. This translates into CASSYRDRGSDTQYF.

The chain is built from TRBV7-2 and TRBJ2-7, with D perhaps TRBD2 (5 bases). This CDR3 has 14 residues. V gave up 9 bases and J gave up 7 bases, with 22 bases separating them. Germline V gene sequence: CDR1 SGHTA, CDR2 FQGNSA. The CDR3 protein is CASSRERSLGEQYF. For the CDR3, the DNA is TGTGCCAGTAGCCGGGAACGCTCATTGGGAGAGCAGTACTTC.

This clone was seen just once. The V call is TRBV5-1, the J call TRBJ2-1; 9 nucleotides match TRBD2. The CDR3 is 15 residues long. After removal of 6 bases from V and 0 bases from J, the junction contained 4 bases not matched to a gene. Germline V CDR1 and CDR2: SGHRS, YFSETQ. CDR3 region: CASTSSGASYNEQFF. The CDR3 coding sequence is TGCGCCAGCACTTCTAGCGGGGCCTCCTACAATGAGCAGTTCTTC.

The chain links TRBV19 to TRBJ1-1; D not certain. This CDR3 contains 14 residues. V dropped 2 bases and J dropped 4 bases, with 11 bases sitting between them. The V gene's germline CDR1 is LNHDA and CDR2 SQIVND (reference sequence). CDR3 DNA sequence: TGTGCCAGTAGTATATGGGGAGAAAGCACTGAAGCTTTCTTT. Amino acids: CASSIWGESTEAFF.

The chain recombines TRBV28 with TRBJ2-5; 8 bases are a match to TRBD1. V was pared by 5 bases and J by 0 bases, with 5 bases of the junction left unmatched. The germline CDR1 and CDR2 sequences are MDHEN and SYDVKM. The CDR3 sequence is 15 residues long. CDR3 protein: CASSIYRGYQETQYF. CDR3 bases: TGTGCCAGCAGTATATACAGGGGGTACCAAGAGACCCAGTACTTC.

The chain carries TRBV28 and TRBJ2-2, with a tentative D call TRBD1 (6 bases). The CDR3 totals 16 residues. CDR1 is MDHEN and CDR2 is SYDVKM in the germline V gene. V gave up 3 bases and J gave up 0 bases, with 11 bases separating them. The CDR3 DNA reads TGTGCCAGCAGTTTGTATCCAGGGGCGAACACCGGGGAGCTGTTTTTT. It encodes CASSLYPGANTGELFF.

This rearrangement joins TRBV25-1 to TRBJ2-1; perhaps TRBD1 as D (6 bases). CDR3 size: 14 residues. V was shortened by 5 bases and J by 4 bases, with 12 bases between the two germline ends. Germline V CDR1 and CDR2: MGHDK, SYGVNS. The CDR3 here is CASSPPGQYNEQFF. The CDR3 DNA sequence: TGTGCCAGCAGTCCCCCCGGACAGTACAATGAGCAGTTCTTC.

This clone was seen once. The V call is TRBV15, the J call TRBJ1-1; 9 bases match TRBD1. The CDR3 runs 13 residues. Trimming took 9 bases from V and 4 from J; bases not matched to a gene: 6. Germline CDR1 LNHNV, CDR2 YYDKDF (reference sequence). The CDR3 coding sequence is TGTGCCACACAGGGGGCCTTAGTCACTGAAGCTTTCTTT. Amino acid sequence: CATQGALVTEAFF.

The rearrangement links TRBV18 to TRBJ2-5, with D perhaps TRBD1 (6 bases). This CDR3 has 15 residues. Germline CDR1 is KGHSH and CDR2 is LQKENI. Trimming removed 3 bases at V and 2 bases at J, with 13 bases between. CDR3 region: CASSPLQGLQETQYF. The CDR3, as DNA: TGTGCCAGCTCACCCTTACAGGGCTTACAAGAGACCCAGTACTTC.

The rearrangement joins TRBV7-2 to TRBJ2-3; 12 positions agree with TRBD2. Trimming took 6 bases from V and 5 from J; bases not matched to a gene: 9. In germline, CDR1 is SGHTA, CDR2 FQGNSA. This CDR3 has 16 amino acids. This CDR3 reads CASRVLAGGPEDTQYF. CDR3 coding DNA: TGTGCCAGCAGAGTTCTAGCGGGGGGGCCGGAAGATACGCAGTATTTT. Combining the CDR3 with reference TRBV7-2 and TRBJ2-3 gives the whole variable domain GAGVSQSPSNKVTEKGKDVELRCDPISGHTALYWYRQSLGQGLEFLIYFQGNSAPDKSGLPSDRFSAERTGGSVSTLTIQRTQQEDSAVYLCASRVLAGGPEDTQYFGPGTRLTVL.

V and J are TRBV2 and TRBJ2-7, with 9 bases matching TRBD2. The CDR3 sequence is 15 residues long. CDR1 is SNHLY and CDR2 is FYNNEI in the germline V gene. The V gene end was trimmed by 2 bases and the J gene end by 5 bases; junction bases not matched to a gene: 7. The CDR3 bases are TGTGCCAGCAGTGAAAGTGCGGGGGGGCCCCACGAGCAGTACTTC. This sequence encodes CASSESAGGPHEQYF.

This chain uses TRBV6-6 with TRBJ1-1; maybe TRBD1 (5 bases). The germline CDR1 and CDR2 sequences are MNHNY and SVGAGI (reference sequence). This CDR3 contains 13 residues. Trimming left V 8 bases short and J 2 bases short, with 12 bases between. CDR3 amino acids: CASRQGQNTEAFF. In nucleotides, the CDR3 is TGTGCCAGCCGTCAGGGCCAAAACACTGAAGCTTTCTTT.

The chain joins TRBV5-4 to TRBJ2-5; 8 nucleotides align to TRBD2. Germline V gene sequence: CDR1 SGHNT, CDR2 YYREEE (reference sequence). The ends lost 0 bases at V and 4 bases at J; junction bases unmatched: 17. The CDR3 extends over 19 amino acids. The CDR3 DNA sequence: TGTGCCAGCAGCTTGGATAACTCCGGGACTAGGGGATTTGTAGAGACCCAGTACTTC. Protein sequence: CASSLDNSGTRGFVETQYF.

J is TRBJ2-5 and V is TRBV7-2, with D perhaps TRBD2 (6 bases). The CDR3 consists of 13 residues. The V and J ends lost 5 bases and 5 bases respectively, with 12 bases between them. The germline V gene has CDR1 SGHTA and CDR2 FQGNSA. The CDR3 spells CASSRGIQETQYF. The DNA for the CDR3 is TGTGCCAGCAGCCGGGGGATTCAGGAGACCCAGTACTTC.

The chain is built from TRBV5-6 and TRBJ2-5; the match to TRBD2 covers 15 bases. This CDR3 contains 15 residues. The J segment lost 5 bases and the V segment lost 4 bases, leaving 3 bases of the junction unmatched. Germline V gene data show CDR1 as SGHDT and CDR2 as YYEEEE. CDR3 residues: CASSSGLAGGETQYF. Written as DNA, the CDR3 is TGTGCCAGCAGCAGCGGACTAGCGGGGGGGGAGACCCAGTACTTC.

This clone was detected only a few times. Relative to the germline gene, one junction end is altered; a read error may explain this. This chain connects TRBV11-2 to TRBJ2-4; maybe TRBD1 (6 bases). Germline values: CDR1 SGHAT, CDR2 FQNNGV. CDR3 size: 13 residues. The CDR3 loop reads CASSNRDTRRPWF. CDR3 in DNA: TGTGCCAGCAGCAACCGGGACACCCGTCGGCCGTGGTTC.

This clone was detected only once. This chain connects TRBV7-8 to TRBJ2-2; 11 nucleotides align to TRBD2. Germline V lookup: CDR1 SGHVS, CDR2 FQNEAQ. Trimming cost V 2 bases and J 7 bases; bases outside gene matches: 6. The CDR3 extends over 16 amino acids. In DNA form, the CDR3 reads TGTGCCAGCAGCTTACTAGCGGGGGGAATCGGCGGGGAGCTGTTTTTT. Its protein is CASSLLAGGIGGELFF.

J is TRBJ2-7 and V is TRBV6-5; 9 bases map to TRBD1. With V trimmed by 5 bases and J by 3 bases, 8 bases remained unmatched. Germline V gives CDR1 MNHEY, CDR2 SVGAGI. The CDR3 runs to 15 residues. The CDR3 nucleotides read TGTGCCAGCAGTGGGGGACAGGGAAGACGCTACGAGCAGTACTTC. Translated: CASSGGQGRRYEQYF.

The gene calls are TRBV6-6 and TRBJ1-4; D is unresolved. CDR3 size: 13 residues. CDR1 and CDR2 from the germline V gene are MNHNY and SVGAGI (reference sequence). Trimming removed 0 bases at V and 4 bases at J, with 3 bases between. The CDR3 nucleotides are TGTGCCAGCAGTTACTCCCTTAATGAAAAACTGTTTTTT. As protein: CASSYSLNEKLFF.

The chain employs TRBV7-7 and TRBJ2-3, with D hard to call. V lost 8 bases to trimming and J lost 1 base, with 10 bases between them. CDR1 and CDR2 (germline): SSHAT, FNYEAQ (reference sequence). CDR3 size: 13 residues. CDR3 amino acids: CASGDRGTDTQYF. The CDR3 nucleotides are TGTGCCAGCGGAGATCGGGGCACAGATACGCAGTATTTT.